The rows below give T cell receptor beta chains drawn from one sample of a study of blood T cell repertoires in COVID-19. Only in-frame clones appear in the TCRdb table, and some are missing; sequencing was by immunoSEQ multiplex PCR. The sample holds about 130,000 clones; over 80% are singletons and the top ten take over 9.5%. The sample taken for sequencing was peripheral blood. The receptors here all came from a man aged 60 to 75 with acute or convalescent COVID-19. Each CDR3 is given with its conserved first and last residue. A D gene is named only where the DNA matches it firmly. Not all rows give a size; the values are once, few, many and, for expanded clones, a class.

V: TRBV27
J: TRBJ2-3
size: -
D: -
CDR3: CASSFGRTDTQYF
DNA: TGTGCCAGCAGTTTTGGGCGCACAGATACGCAGTATTTT

V: TRBV27
J: TRBJ2-6
size: -
D: TRBD1
CDR3: CASITGATSGANVLTF
DNA: TGTGCCAGCATAACAGGGGCAACCTCTGGGGCCAACGTCCTGACTTTC

V: TRBV15
J: TRBJ1-5
size: -
D: -
CDR3: CATSRVPGQPQHF
DNA: TGTGCCACCAGCAGAGTTCCGGGTCAGCCCCAGCATTTT

V: TRBV24-1
J: TRBJ1-1
size: few
D: -
CDR3: CATSGAGAVNTEAFF
DNA: TGTGCCACCAGTGGAGCAGGGGCAGTGAACACTGAAGCTTTCTTT

V: TRBV29-1
J: TRBJ2-3
size: -
D: -
CDR3: CSVRGPPDTQYF
DNA: TGCAGCGTCCGAGGCCCTCCAGATACGCAGTATTTT

V: TRBV9
J: TRBJ1-1
size: -
D: TRBD1
CDR3: CASSVVQGVTTEAFF
DNA: TGTGCCAGCAGCGTAGTGCAGGGGGTAACCACTGAAGCTTTCTTT

V: TRBV2
J: TRBJ2-5
size: -
D: TRBD2
CDR3: CASSERTSGSQETQYF
DNA: TGTGCCAGCAGTGAACGCACTAGCGGGAGCCAAGAGACCCAGTACTTC

V: TRBV4-1
J: TRBJ1-2
size: -
D: -
CDR3: CASSQEVTANYGYTF
DNA: TGCGCCAGCAGCCAAGAGGTCACAGCTAACTATGGCTACACCTTC

V: TRBV5-1
J: TRBJ2-7
size: -
D: TRBD2
CDR3: CASSLTSGRAGYEQYF
DNA: TGCGCCAGCAGCCTGACTAGCGGGAGGGCTGGGTACGAGCAGTACTTC

V: TRBV6-4
J: TRBJ1-1
size: -
D: -
CDR3: CASSFWQNTEAFF
DNA: TGTGCCAGCAGTTTCTGGCAGAACACTGAAGCTTTCTTT